This T cell receptor beta chain emerged from a study of a mutant IDH1 vaccine in newly diagnosed glioma. About the research overall: There were roughly 62% males and roughly 40% females among treated patients, whose mean age was about 40 years. Study outcomes and limitations: Vaccine-induced immune responses occurred in 80% to 95% of patients.

With 4 bases removed from V and 2 bases from J, the gap between germline ends came to 16 bases. The CDR3 spans 16 residues. CDR1 SGHDN and CDR2 FVKESK come from the germline V gene. Worth noting for this clone: Its matching antigen is unknown.

TCRdb's copy holds only in-frame clones and misses some; the assay was immunoSEQ multiplex PCR. The repertoire has about 23,000 clones, approximately 93% of them found once; the top ten carry under 9.5%. Indicated time point: baseline, week 1 (first vaccination visit). Treatment given: pre-vaccination baseline after standard-of-care therapy. This TCR was recovered from a man under 40 with glioma. The J gene is TRBJ2-3, the V gene TRBV14; a possible D gene is TRBD2 (6 bases). Material: PBMCs, obtained from a glioma patient treated with radiotherapy, temozolomide or both. Here the CDR3 DNA reads TGTGCCAGCAGCCGGTCCTGGGCGGGGCTCACAGATACGCAGTATTTT. Protein sequence: CASSRSWAGLTDTQYF.